This entry lists 20 T cell receptor beta chains sequenced from one sample in a study of blood T cell repertoires in COVID-19. Sequencing used immunoSEQ multiplex PCR; TCRdb keeps in-frame clones, though not all of them. The sample includes some 250,000 clones, roughly 84% of them seen just once. The material sequenced was peripheral blood. The receptors shown here come from a woman aged 18-30 years with acute or convalescent COVID-19.

The chain recombines TRBV2 with TRBJ2-4, with 13 bases aligning to TRBD2. Looked up from germline, CDR1 is SNHLY and CDR2 is FYNNEI. This CDR3 region has 19 residues. V shed 0 bases and J 4 bases; nucleotides not matched to a gene: 9. As DNA, the CDR3 is TGTGCCAGCAGTGAAGCGCTTCTAGGACTAGCGGGGGAGAAAAACATTCAGTACTTC. As protein: CASSEALLGLAGEKNIQYF.

The chain uses TRBV19 and TRBJ1-1, with D unclear. The germline V and J ends were trimmed by 4 bases and 0 bases, with 12 bases remaining between them. The CDR3 length is 15 residues. The germline CDR1 and CDR2 sequences are LNHDA and SQIVND (reference sequence). This chain's CDR3 is CASSKVGTVNTEAFF. DNA of the CDR3: TGTGCCAGTAGTAAGGTGGGCACCGTGAACACTGAAGCTTTCTTT. The entire variable domain, with the rest obtained from reference TRBV19 and TRBJ1-1, is as follows: DGGITQSPKYLFRKEGQNVTLSCEQNLNHDAMYWYRQDPGQGLRLIYYSQIVNDFQKGDIAEGYSVSREKKESFPLTVTSAQKNPTAFYLCASSKVGTVNTEAFFGQGTRLTVV.

The V and J genes are TRBV6-1 and TRBJ2-7, with D possibly TRBD2 on 7 matching bases. V shed 3 bases and J shed 6 bases, with 18 bases lying between them. There are 15 residues in the CDR3. Germline CDR1 reads MNHNS; CDR2 reads SASEGT. CDR3 coding DNA: TGTGCCAGCAGTGAGATGGGGGGGGCGTCCGGCGAGCAGTACTTC. Amino acids: CASSEMGGASGEQYF.

The CDR3 DNA follows: TGTGCCAGCAGTGAAGGTGGAACAGGGTTAATACCCCTCCACTTT. Protein sequence: CASSEGGTGLIPLHF. J is TRBJ1-6 and V is TRBV2; D possibly corresponds to TRBD1 (6 bases). Trimming removed 1 base at V and 12 bases at J, with 16 bases between. CDR1 is SNHLY and CDR2 is FYNNEI in the germline V gene. This CDR3 is 15 amino acids long.

This clone was counted once. The chain joins TRBV5-1 to TRBJ1-5; D call uncertain. V dropped 4 bases and J dropped 0 bases, with 8 bases sitting between them. Per germline, CDR1 SGHRS and CDR2 YFSETQ. The CDR3 covers 14 residues. The chain's CDR3 is CASSTEYSNQPQHF. As DNA, the CDR3 is TGCGCCAGCAGCACAGAGTATAGCAATCAGCCCCAGCATTTT.

This clone has only a few counts. The CDR3 DNA reads TGTGCCTGGAGTGGGACTAGCGGGTCCTACGAGCAGTACTTC. It yields the protein CAWSGTSGSYEQYF. This chain connects TRBV30 to TRBJ2-7, with 11 bases fitting TRBD2. Germline V CDR1 and CDR2: GTSNPN, SVGIG (reference sequence). CDR3 length: 14 residues. J was trimmed by 1 base and V by 1 base; bases with no gene match: 0.

The chain has TRBV6-1 and TRBJ2-1; a weak D match, TRBD1 (5 bases). Per the germline V gene, CDR1 is MNHNS and CDR2 is SASEGT. V was trimmed by 4 bases and J by 8 bases, leaving 21 bases between them. CDR3 length: 16 residues. Here the CDR3 reads CASSGVLGVSSHEQFF. In DNA, the CDR3 is TGTGCCAGCAGTGGGGTCTTAGGGGTCTCGTCCCATGAGCAGTTCTTC.

J is TRBJ2-7 and V is TRBV30, with a weak D call TRBD1 (6 bases). CDR1 is GTSNPN, CDR2 SVGIG, per germline (reference sequence). V dropped 8 bases and J dropped 13 bases, with 12 bases sitting between them. The CDR3 is 8 residues long. CDR3: CATEGVYF. CDR3 DNA sequence: TGTGCCACAGAGGGGGTCTACTTC.

This sequence joins TRBV18 and TRBJ2-7; D is perhaps TRBD2 (5 bases). Trimming stripped 3 bases from V and 3 bases from J, with 18 bases between. Germline CDR1 and CDR2: KGHSH and LQKENI. This CDR3 comprises 16 residues. The DNA of the CDR3 is TGTGCCAGCTCACCGCGTATCTTGGAGCGGAGCTACGAGCAGTACTTC. It translates to CASSPRILERSYEQYF. The complete variable domain, with remaining parts taken from reference TRBV18 and TRBJ2-7, reads NAGVMQNPRHLVRRRGQEARLRCSPMKGHSHVYWYRQLPEEGLKFMVYLQKENIIDESGMPKERFSAEFPKEGPSILRIQQVVRGDSAAYFCASSPRILERSYEQYFGPGTRLTVT.

The V gene is TRBV9, the J gene TRBJ2-1, with 7 bases fitting TRBD2. Germline values: CDR1 SGDLS, CDR2 YYNGEE. There are 16 residues in the CDR3. V gave up 0 bases and J gave up 4 bases; unmatched junction bases: 7. The CDR3 DNA sequence: TGTGCCAGCAGCGTAGCAGGGACTAAACGGTACAATGAGCAGTTCTTC. Protein sequence: CASSVAGTKRYNEQFF.

This sequence joins TRBV30 and TRBJ2-7; D ambiguous. The CDR3 length is 11 residues. Trimming cost V 1 base and J 10 bases, with 11 bases left between them. The germline gives CDR1 GTSNPN, CDR2 SVGIG (reference sequence). CDR3 loop: CAWSATGVQYF. The CDR3 bases are TGTGCCTGGAGTGCTACCGGAGTCCAGTACTTC.

This chain uses TRBV7-8 with TRBJ2-5, with D possibly TRBD1 on 5 matching bases. Germline CDR1 is SGHVS and CDR2 is FQNEAQ. This CDR3 is built from 13 residues. Trimming shortened V by 8 bases and J by 0 bases, and 10 bases separated the two germline ends. CDR3 nucleotides: TGTGCCAGCGTATCAGGGTACCAAGAGACCCAGTACTTC. Its translation is CASVSGYQETQYF.

This clone was counted once. This chain links TRBV10-2 with TRBJ2-7; 8 bases are shared with TRBD1. The germline V gene has CDR1 WSHSY and CDR2 SAAADI. The CDR3 contains 16 residues. Trimming removed 2 bases from V and 4 bases from J; junction bases left unmatched: 10. In DNA form, the CDR3 reads TGCGCCAGCAGTGAGGGACACGGGACAGGCCATTACGAGCAGTACTTC. Translated: CASSEGHGTGHYEQYF.

The chain links TRBV30 to TRBJ1-3; tentative D call: TRBD1 (5 bases). Between the trimmed V and J ends, which lost 5 bases and 3 bases, there was a span of 11 bases. The CDR3 is 13 residues long. Germline V CDR1 and CDR2: GTSNPN, SVGIG (reference sequence). The CDR3 spells CAWDTGYGNTIYF. The DNA of the CDR3 is TGTGCCTGGGATACAGGATATGGAAACACCATATATTTT.

This chain links TRBV19 with TRBJ1-2; the match to TRBD1 covers 10 bases. Germline values: CDR1 LNHDA, CDR2 SQIVND (reference sequence). J was trimmed by 8 bases and V by 5 bases; bases with no gene match: 5. This CDR3 region has 13 residues. The CDR3: CASSSTGQGGYTF. For the CDR3, the DNA is TGTGCCAGTAGTTCTACGGGACAGGGGGGCTACACCTTC.

This clone was detected only once. The chain employs TRBV6-2 or TRBV6-3 and TRBJ1-2; tentatively, D is TRBD1 (5 bases). V was pared by 0 bases and J by 3 bases, with 5 bases between. Per germline, CDR1 MNHEY and CDR2 SVGEGT. The CDR3 has 13 amino acids. CDR3 DNA sequence: TGTGCCAGCAGTTACTCGACAGACTATGGCTACACCTTC. Translated, it gives CASSYSTDYGYTF.

Only one count was recorded for this clone. The chain carries TRBV14 and TRBJ1-4; perhaps TRBD1 as D (6 bases). This CDR3 has 15 amino acids. V lost 1 base and J lost 6, with 12 bases in between. CDR1 SGHDN and CDR2 FVKESK come from the germline V gene. CDR3 nucleotides: TGTGCCAGCAGCCAAGGTACAGGGTACCATGAAAAACTGTTTTTT. Translation: CASSQGTGYHEKLFF. The full variable domain, its missing parts supplied by reference TRBV14 and TRBJ1-4, is EAGVTQFPSHSVIEKGQTVTLRCDPISGHDNLYWYRRVMGKEIKFLLHFVKESKQDESGMPNNRFLAERTGGTYSTLKVQPAELEDSGVYFCASSQGTGYHEKLFFGSGTQLSVL.

This sequence joins TRBV29-1 and TRBJ2-7; TRBD1 matches 7 bases. The CDR3 has 14 amino acids. J gave up 6 bases and V 4 bases, and 12 bases lay outside the gene matches. Germline values: CDR1 SQVTM, CDR2 ANQGSEA. DNA for the CDR3: TGCAGCGTTGCCTCTAATAACAGGGGCGGCGAGCAGTACTTC. Its translation is CSVASNNRGGEQYF.

This clone was detected a few times. The rearrangement uses TRBV6-6 and TRBJ2-7, with 7 positions matching TRBD1. Germline loops: CDR1 MNHNY, CDR2 SVGAGI (reference sequence). Trimming at V came to 6 bases and at J to 1 base, leaving 9 bases not matched to a gene. The CDR3 length is 15 residues. The CDR3 loop reads CASRERDSESYEQYF. The CDR3 DNA is TGTGCCAGCAGGGAGAGGGACAGCGAGTCCTACGAGCAGTACTTC.

CDR3 sequence reads: CASKYAEITEAFF. CDR3 in DNA: TGCGCCAGCAAATACGCGGAGATCACTGAAGCTTTCTTT. This sequence joins TRBV5-1 and TRBJ1-1; no firm D call. The CDR3 loop spans 13 amino acids. The germline CDR1 and CDR2 sequences are SGHRS and YFSETQ. Deletions cut 6 bases from V and 4 bases from J, with 13 bases between.